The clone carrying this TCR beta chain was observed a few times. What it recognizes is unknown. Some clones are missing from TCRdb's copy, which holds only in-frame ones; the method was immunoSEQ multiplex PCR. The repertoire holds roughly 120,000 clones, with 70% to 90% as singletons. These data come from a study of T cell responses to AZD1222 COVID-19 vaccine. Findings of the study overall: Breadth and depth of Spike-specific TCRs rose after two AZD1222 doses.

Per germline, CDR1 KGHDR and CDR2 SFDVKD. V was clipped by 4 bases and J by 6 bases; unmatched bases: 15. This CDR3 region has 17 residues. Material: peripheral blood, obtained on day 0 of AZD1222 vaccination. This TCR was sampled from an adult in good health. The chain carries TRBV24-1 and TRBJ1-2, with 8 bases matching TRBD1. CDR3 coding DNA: TGTGCCACCAGTGACCCCTCGCCGGGACAGGCGGTTGATGGCTACACCTTC. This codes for CATSDPSPGQAVDGYTF.